The T cell receptor (beta chain) under discussion was sequenced for a study of blood T cell repertoires in COVID-19. Looking at the study overall: Material from acute and convalescent COVID-19 was sourced from the United States, Italy and Spain. The analysed material was cDNA or gDNA that came from T cells, B-cell-depleted T cells, or PBMCs.

Study processing details: Cell counts per sample came from amplifying reference gene primers. TCRdb's table, derived via immunoSEQ multiplex PCR, lists solely in-frame clones and lacks some. The D gene and trimming were derived from the DNA, and the V and J assignments and clone size from that table. Altogether 200,000 to 250,000 clones are present, 70% to 90% being singletons, with the ten largest covering 2.9%. J was trimmed by 3 bases and V by 10 bases; bases with no gene match: 7. The CDR3 covers 13 residues. The germline gives CDR1 SGHAT, CDR2 FQNNGV. The TCR sequence derives from a man aged 45-60 years who had recovered from COVID-19. V gene TRBV11-2 combines with J gene TRBJ2-7, with 9 nucleotides matching TRBD2. The specimen sequenced was peripheral blood. CDR3 DNA: TGTGCCACCTCGGGACTAGCTTTCTACGAGCAGTACTTC. Encoded protein: CATSGLAFYEQYF.